This T cell receptor (beta chain) was retrieved from a study of TIL therapy for anti-PD-1-resistant metastatic lung cancer. Study summary: Tumors were harvested before any PD-1/PD-L1 blockade. Median tumor mutation burden was under 1.9 mutations per megabase. Findings and caveats of the study: After infusion, TIL clonotypes partly replaced peripheral T cells and declined over months.

Germline V gene sequence: CDR1 LGHNA, CDR2 YNFKEQ. V lost 0 bases and J lost 10, with 13 bases in between. This CDR3 is built from 15 residues. Regarding time point: pre-treatment sample, taken before nivolumab and TIL therapy. Sequencing used immunoSEQ v3. Produced via immunoSEQ multiplex PCR; TCRdb's table is partial and in-frame only. The data contain 30,000 to 45,000 clones, over 70% of them singletons. In the case of this clone: Its antigen is not identified.

This sample comprised blood, obtained at baseline. The V call is TRBV4-2, the J call TRBJ1-6; possible D gene TRBD1, 6 bases. The receptor was isolated from a person aged 25 to 80 with non-small cell lung cancer. CDR3 residues: CASSQESGGESPLHF. CDR3 coding DNA: TGTGCCAGCAGCCAAGAATCCGGGGGCGAATCACCCCTCCACTTT.